This TCR beta chain is from a study of memory CD4+ T cells and cytomegalovirus serostatus. Study results and limitations: A US-trained random forest predicted CMV serostatus with median AUC around 0.93.

A word on this clone: Its antigen is currently unknown.

Original analysis: After removing out-of-frame reads, millions of distinct TCRbeta sequences remained. Sequencing was performed with immunoSEQ multiplex PCR; in TCRdb, only in-frame clones are kept and a portion is missing. That table gives V, J and clone size, and the DNA gave D and trimming. The sample lists approximately 46,000 clones; around three quarters were seen once. CDR1 is SGHNT and CDR2 is YYREEE in the germline V gene (reference sequence). This CDR3 spans 15 amino acids. After removal of 1 base from V and 5 bases from J, the junction contained 3 bases not matched to a gene. The sort gate was single viable CD3+CD4+CD8-CD45RO+ cells for memory CD4+ T cells.

The chain links TRBV5-4 to TRBJ2-1, with 10 bases identical to TRBD2. This TCR came from an adult in good health and CMV-seronegative. The sample taken for sequencing was memory CD4+ T cells from blood. The CDR3 sequence is CASSLKLAGNNEQFF. CDR3 DNA: TGTGCCAGCAGCTTGAAACTAGCGGGAAACAATGAGCAGTTCTTC. Filled out from reference TRBV5-4 and TRBJ2-1, the complete variable domain reads ETGVTQSPTHLIKTRGQQVTLRCSSQSGHNTVSWYQQALGQGPQFIFQYYREEENGRGNFPPRFSGLQFPNYSSELNVNALELDDSALYLCASSLKLAGNNEQFFGPGTRLTVL.